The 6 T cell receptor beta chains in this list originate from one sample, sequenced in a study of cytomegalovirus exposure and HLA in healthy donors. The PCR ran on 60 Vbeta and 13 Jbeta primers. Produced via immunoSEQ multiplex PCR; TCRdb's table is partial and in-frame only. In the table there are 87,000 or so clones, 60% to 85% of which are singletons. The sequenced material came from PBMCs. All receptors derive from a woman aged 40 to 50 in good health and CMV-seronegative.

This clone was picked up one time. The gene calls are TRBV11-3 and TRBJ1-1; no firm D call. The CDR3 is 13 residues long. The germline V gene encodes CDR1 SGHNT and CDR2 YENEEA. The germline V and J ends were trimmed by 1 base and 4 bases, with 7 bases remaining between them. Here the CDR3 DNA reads TGTGCCAGCAGCTTAGGACATTTCACTGAAGCTTTCTTT. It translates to CASSLGHFTEAFF.

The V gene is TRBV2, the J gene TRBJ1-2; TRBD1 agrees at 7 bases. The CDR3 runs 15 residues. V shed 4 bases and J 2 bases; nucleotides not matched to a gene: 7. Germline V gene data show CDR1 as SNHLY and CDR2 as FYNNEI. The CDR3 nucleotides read TGTGCCAGCAGTGCCTTGACAGGGACAAACTATGGCTACACCTTC. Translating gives CASSALTGTNYGYTF.

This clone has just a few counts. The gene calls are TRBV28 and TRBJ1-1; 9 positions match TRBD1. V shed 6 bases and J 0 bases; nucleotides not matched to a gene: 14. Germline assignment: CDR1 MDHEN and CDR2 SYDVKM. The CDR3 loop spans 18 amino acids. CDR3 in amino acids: CASRNLDRGYLMNTEAFF. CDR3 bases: TGTGCCAGCAGGAATTTAGACAGGGGGTACCTCATGAACACTGAAGCTTTCTTT.

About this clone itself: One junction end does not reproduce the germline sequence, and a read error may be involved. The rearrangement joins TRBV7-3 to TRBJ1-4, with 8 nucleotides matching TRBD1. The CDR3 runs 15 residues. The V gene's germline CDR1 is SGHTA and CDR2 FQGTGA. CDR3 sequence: CASSVTGGPGEKLFF. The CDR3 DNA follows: TGTGCCAGCAGCGTAACAGGGGGTCCGGGTGAAAAACTGTTTTTT.

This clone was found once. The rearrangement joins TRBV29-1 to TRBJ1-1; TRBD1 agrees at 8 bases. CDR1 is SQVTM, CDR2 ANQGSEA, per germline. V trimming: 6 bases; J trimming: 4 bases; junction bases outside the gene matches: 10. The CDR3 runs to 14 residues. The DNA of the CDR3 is TGCAGCGTCTCTCTAACAGGGGGAGGCACTGAAGCTTTCTTT. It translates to CSVSLTGGGTEAFF.

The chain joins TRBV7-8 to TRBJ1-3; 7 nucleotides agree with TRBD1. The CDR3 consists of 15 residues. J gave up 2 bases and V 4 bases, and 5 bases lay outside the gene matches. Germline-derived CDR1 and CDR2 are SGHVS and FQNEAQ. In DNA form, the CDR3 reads TGTGCCAGCAGCTGGACAGACAGGGCTGGAAACACCATATATTTT. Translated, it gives CASSWTDRAGNTIYF.